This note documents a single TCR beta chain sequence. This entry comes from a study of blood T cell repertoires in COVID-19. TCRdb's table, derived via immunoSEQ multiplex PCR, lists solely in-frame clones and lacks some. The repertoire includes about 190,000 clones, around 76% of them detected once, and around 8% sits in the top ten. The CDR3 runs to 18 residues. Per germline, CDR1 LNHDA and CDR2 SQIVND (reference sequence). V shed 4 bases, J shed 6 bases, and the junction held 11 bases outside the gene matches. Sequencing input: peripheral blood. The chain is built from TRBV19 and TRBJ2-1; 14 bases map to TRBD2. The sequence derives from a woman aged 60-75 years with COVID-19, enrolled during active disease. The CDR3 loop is CASSTHFPGTSGSNEQFF. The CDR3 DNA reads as TGTGCCAGTAGTACTCACTTTCCGGGGACTAGCGGGAGCAATGAGCAGTTCTTC.